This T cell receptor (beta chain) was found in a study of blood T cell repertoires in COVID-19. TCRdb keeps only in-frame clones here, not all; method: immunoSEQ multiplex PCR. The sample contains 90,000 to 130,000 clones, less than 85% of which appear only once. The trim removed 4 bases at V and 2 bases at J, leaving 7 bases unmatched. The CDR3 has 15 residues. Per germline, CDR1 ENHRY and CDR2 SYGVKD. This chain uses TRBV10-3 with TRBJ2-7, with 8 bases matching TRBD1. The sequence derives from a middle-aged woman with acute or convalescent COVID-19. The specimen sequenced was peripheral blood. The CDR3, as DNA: TGTGCCATCAGTGCTTCGGACAGGGCAACCTACGAGCAGTACTTC. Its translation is CAISASDRATYEQYF.